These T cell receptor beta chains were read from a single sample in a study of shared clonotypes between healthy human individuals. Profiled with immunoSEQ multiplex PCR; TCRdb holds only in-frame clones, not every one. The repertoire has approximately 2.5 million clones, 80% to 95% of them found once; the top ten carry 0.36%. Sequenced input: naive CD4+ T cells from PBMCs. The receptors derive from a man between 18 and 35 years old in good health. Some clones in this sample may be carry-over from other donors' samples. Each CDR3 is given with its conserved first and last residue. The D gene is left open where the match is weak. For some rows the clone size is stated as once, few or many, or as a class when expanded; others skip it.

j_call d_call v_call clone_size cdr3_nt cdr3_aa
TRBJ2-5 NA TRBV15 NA TGTGCCACCAGCAGAGATTTGGCAGGAGAACAAGAGACCCAGTACTTC CATSRDLAGEQETQYF
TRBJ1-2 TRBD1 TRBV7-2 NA TGTGCCAGCAGCAACCGGGACAGGGTTGGCTACACCTTC CASSNRDRVGYTF
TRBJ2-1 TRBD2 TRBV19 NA TGTGCCAGTAAAACTAGCGGGAATGAGCAGTTCTTC CASKTSGNEQFF
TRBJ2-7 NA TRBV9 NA TGTGCCAGCAGCGTAAAGGATGGGAGATCCTACGAGCAGTACTTC CASSVKDGRSYEQYF
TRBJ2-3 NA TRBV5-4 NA TGTGCCAGCAGCCGGGCCGGCACAGATACGCAGTATTTT CASSRAGTDTQYF
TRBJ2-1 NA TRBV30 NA TGTGCCTGGATCCCCGGCTACAATGAGCAGTTCTTC CAWIPGYNEQFF
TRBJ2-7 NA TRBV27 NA TGTGCCAGCAGTCCGGGGGACGGCTGGACCCCTAAGCAGTACTTC CASSPGDGWTPKQYF
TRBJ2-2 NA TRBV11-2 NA TGTGCCAGCAGCTTAACGTCCAGGGCCGGGGAGCTGTTTTTT CASSLTSRAGELFF
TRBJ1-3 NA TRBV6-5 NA TGTGCCAGCACCACGGGGGGGCCTGGAAACACCATATATTTT CASTTGGPGNTIYF
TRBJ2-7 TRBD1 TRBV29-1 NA TGCAGCGTTGAAGAGGACAGGGGGGTATCCTACGAGCAGTACTTC CSVEEDRGVSYEQYF
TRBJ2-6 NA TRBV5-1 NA TGCGCCAGCAGCTCGGCCGGGACCCACTCTGGGGCCAACGTCCTGACTTTC CASSSAGTHSGANVLTF
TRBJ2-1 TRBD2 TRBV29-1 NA TGCAGCGTGGGGACTAGCGCCGCACGGAGTGAGCAGTTCTTC CSVGTSAARSEQFF
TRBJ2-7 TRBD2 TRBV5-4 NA TGTGCCAGCAGCTTGGACGGGAGGCCCTACGAGCAGTACTTC CASSLDGRPYEQYF
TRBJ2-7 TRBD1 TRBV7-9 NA TGTGCCAGCAGCTGGAGCGGGACAGGGGGCTCAGAGCAGTACTTC CASSWSGTGGSEQYF
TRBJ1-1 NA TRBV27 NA TGTGCCAGCAGTTTATCAAGGAACACTGAAGCTTTCTTT CASSLSRNTEAFF
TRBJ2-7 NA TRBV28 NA TGTGCCAGCAGCTTAGAGGGCCTACGGTACGAGCAGTACTTC CASSLEGLRYEQYF
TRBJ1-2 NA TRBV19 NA TGTGCCAGTAGTATTCGGGACCTCTATGGCTACACCTTC CASSIRDLYGYTF
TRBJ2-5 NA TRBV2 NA TGTGCCAGCAGCCGACTAGGAGCGGGTGAGACCCAGTACTTC CASSRLGAGETQYF
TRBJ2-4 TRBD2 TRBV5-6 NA TGTGCCAGCAGCTTGTTGGGGGAGGGCTTAAAAAACATTCAGTACTTC CASSLLGEGLKNIQYF
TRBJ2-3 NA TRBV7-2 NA TGTGCCAGCAGCTCCTGGACTGGAATAGATACGCAGTATTTT CASSSWTGIDTQYF
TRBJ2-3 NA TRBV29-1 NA TGCAGCGTTGCTGGGAGGGGGACAGATACGCAGTATTTT CSVAGRGTDTQYF
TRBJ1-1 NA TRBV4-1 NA TGCGCCAGCAGGCGACAAGAGAACACTGAAGCTTTCTTT CASRRQENTEAFF
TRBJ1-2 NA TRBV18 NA TGTGCCAGCTCACCGGTCGGCGGGGACCTTTCTGGCTACACCTTC CASSPVGGDLSGYTF
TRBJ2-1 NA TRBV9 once TGTGCCAGCAGCGTAGAAGCTGGTGAGCAGTTCTTC CASSVEAGEQFF
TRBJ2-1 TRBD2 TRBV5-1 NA TGCGCCAGCAGCCAGAAATGGACTAGCGGGAACATACCGACACGTGATTCCTACAATGAGCAGTTCTTC CASSQKWTSGNIPTRDSYNEQFF
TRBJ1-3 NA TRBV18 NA TGTGCCAGCTCACCACTTAATGACAAGCGGAGCGGAAACACCATATATTTT CASSPLNDKRSGNTIYF
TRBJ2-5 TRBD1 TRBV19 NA TGTGCCAGTAGTGTCCCGGGACAGGGTTTGGAGACCCAGTACTTC CASSVPGQGLETQYF
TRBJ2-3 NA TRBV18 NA TGTGCCAGCTCACCTATGGGGGGAGATACGCAGTATTTT CASSPMGGDTQYF
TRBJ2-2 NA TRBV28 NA TGTGCCAGCAGTTTGGCAGACAGGTTATCAGCCGGGGAGCTGTTTTTT CASSLADRLSAGELFF
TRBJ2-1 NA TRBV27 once TGTGCCAGCAGTTTCACAGATACTGCCCCGTACAATGAGCAGTTCTTC CASSFTDTAPYNEQFF
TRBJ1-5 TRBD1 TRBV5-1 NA TGCGCCAGCAGCTTGGAGACAGGGAATCAGCCCCAGCATTTT CASSLETGNQPQHF
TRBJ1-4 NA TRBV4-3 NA TGCGCCAGCAGCCAAGGGTTCCAGCATTCAACTAATGAAAAACTGTTTTTT CASSQGFQHSTNEKLFF
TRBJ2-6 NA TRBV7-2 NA TGTGCCAGCAGCACAGCTGGCTCTGGGGCCAACGTCCTGACTTTC CASSTAGSGANVLTF
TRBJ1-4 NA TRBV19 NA TGTGCCAGTGCCGAATATTCAACTAATGAAAAACTGTTTTTT CASAEYSTNEKLFF
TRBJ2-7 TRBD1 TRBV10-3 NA TGTGCCATCAGTGAGTCTGTCGGACAGGGTTCTTCCTACGAGCAGTACTTC CAISESVGQGSSYEQYF
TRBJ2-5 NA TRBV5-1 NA TGCGCCAGCAGCTTGAGTGGTACGGGCCGTAAAGAGACCCAGTACTTC CASSLSGTGRKETQYF
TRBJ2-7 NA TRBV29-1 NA TGCAGCGTTGAAGATCCCAGGGGAGCCTACGAGCAGTACTTC CSVEDPRGAYEQYF
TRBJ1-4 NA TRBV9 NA TGTGCCAGCTCCGGCGGGGTTAATGAAAAACTGTTTTTT CASSGGVNEKLFF
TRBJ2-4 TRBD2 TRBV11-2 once TGTGCCAGCAGCAAGACTAGCGGGAGTGCCAAAAACATTCAGTACTTC CASSKTSGSAKNIQYF
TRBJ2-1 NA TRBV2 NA TGTGCCAGCAGTGTTTCAGGGAGGCGGGATGAGCAGTTCTTC CASSVSGRRDEQFF
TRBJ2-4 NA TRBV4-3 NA TGCGCCAGCAGCCCGGACACTCGTGTGGACATTCAGTACTTC CASSPDTRVDIQYF
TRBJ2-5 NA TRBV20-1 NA TGCAGTGCGGACTCCTTGGAGACCCAGTACTTC CSADSLETQYF